This TCR beta chain was captured in a study of blood T cell repertoires in COVID-19. Looking at the study overall: The study drew acute and convalescent COVID-19 samples from the United States, Italy and Spain. In each case, the material was cDNA or gDNA derived from T cells, B-cell-depleted T cells, or PBMCs.

Authors' data handling: Scientists estimated how many nucleated cells there were by amplifying reference gene primers. Data came from immunoSEQ multiplex PCR; TCRdb stores just in-frame clones and leaves some out. That table gives V, J and clone size, and the DNA gave D and trimming. The data contain some 70,000 clones, 81% of them seen just once; the ten biggest clones take up 0.83%. This clone has a single count. Trimming removed 1 base from V and 5 bases from J; junction bases left unmatched: 10. Looked up from germline, CDR1 is MGHDK and CDR2 is SYGVNS. The length of the CDR3 is 17 residues. The material sequenced was peripheral blood. This sequence originates from a woman in her seventies with acute or convalescent COVID-19. The chain employs TRBV25-1 and TRBJ2-2; 7 positions match TRBD2. CDR3 region: CASSEWEGGASTGELFF. In nucleotides, the CDR3 is TGTGCCAGCAGTGAATGGGAGGGAGGCGCCTCGACCGGGGAGCTGTTTTTT.